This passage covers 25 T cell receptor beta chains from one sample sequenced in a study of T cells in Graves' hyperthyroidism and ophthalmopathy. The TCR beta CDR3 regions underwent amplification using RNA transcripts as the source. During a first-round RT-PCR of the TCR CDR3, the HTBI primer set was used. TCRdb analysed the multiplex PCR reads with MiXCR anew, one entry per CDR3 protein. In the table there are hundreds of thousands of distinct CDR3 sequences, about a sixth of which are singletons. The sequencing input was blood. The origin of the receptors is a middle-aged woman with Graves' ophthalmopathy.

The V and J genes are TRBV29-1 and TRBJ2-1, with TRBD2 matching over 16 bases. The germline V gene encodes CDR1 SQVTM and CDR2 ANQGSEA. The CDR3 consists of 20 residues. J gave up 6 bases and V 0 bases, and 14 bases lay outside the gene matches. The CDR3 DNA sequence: TGCAGCGTTGAAGATATTATTACCGGGACTAGCGGGGGGGCTTTCAATGAGCAGTTCTTC. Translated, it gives CSVEDIITGTSGGAFNEQFF.

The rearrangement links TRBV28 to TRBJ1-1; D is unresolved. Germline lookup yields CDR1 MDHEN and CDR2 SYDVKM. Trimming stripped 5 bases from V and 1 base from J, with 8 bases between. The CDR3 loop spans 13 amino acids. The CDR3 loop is CASSAPENTEAFF. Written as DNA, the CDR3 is TGTGCCAGCAGTGCCCCAGAGAACACTGAAGCTTTCTTT.

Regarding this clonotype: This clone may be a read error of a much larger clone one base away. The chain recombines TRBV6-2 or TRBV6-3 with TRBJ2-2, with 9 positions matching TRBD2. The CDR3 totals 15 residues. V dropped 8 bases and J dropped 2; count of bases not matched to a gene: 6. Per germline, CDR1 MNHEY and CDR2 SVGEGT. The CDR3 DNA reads TGTGCCAGCGCCCTAGCGGGGAGAAACACCGGGGAGCTGTTTTTT. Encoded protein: CASALAGRNTGELFF.

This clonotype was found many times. The CDR3 DNA reads TGCAGTGCGCAACATCGGGGGAGCTCCTACAATGAGCAGTTCTTC. It codes for CSAQHRGSSYNEQFF. The chain carries TRBV20-1 and TRBJ2-1; possible D gene TRBD2, 6 bases. Trimming removed 6 bases from V and 0 bases from J, with 15 bases in between. This CDR3 contains 15 residues. Germline lookup yields CDR1 DFQATT and CDR2 SNEGSKA (reference sequence).

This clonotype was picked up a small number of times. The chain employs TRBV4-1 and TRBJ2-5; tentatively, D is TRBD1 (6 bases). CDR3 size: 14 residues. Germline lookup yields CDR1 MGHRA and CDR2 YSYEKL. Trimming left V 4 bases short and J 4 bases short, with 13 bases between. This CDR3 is CASSLRGRGETQYF. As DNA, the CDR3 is TGCGCCAGCAGCCTTCGGGGCAGGGGAGAGACCCAGTACTTC.

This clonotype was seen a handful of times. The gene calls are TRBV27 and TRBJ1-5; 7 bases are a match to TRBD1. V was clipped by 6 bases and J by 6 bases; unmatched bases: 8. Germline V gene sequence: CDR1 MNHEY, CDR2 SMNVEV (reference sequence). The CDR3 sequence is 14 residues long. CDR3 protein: CASSWAGGAQPQHF. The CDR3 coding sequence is TGTGCCAGCAGCTGGGCAGGGGGTGCTCAGCCCCAGCATTTT.

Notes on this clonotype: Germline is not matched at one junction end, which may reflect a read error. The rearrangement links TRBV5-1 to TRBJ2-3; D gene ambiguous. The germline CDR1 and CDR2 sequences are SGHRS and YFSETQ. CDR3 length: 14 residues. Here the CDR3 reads CASSPMPSTDTQYF. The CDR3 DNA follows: TGTGCCAGCAGCCCCATGCCAAGCACAGATACGCAGTATTTT.

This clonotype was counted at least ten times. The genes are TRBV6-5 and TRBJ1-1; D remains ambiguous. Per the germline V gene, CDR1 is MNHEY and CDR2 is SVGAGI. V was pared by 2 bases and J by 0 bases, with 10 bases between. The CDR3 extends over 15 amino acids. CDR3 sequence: CASSYPPELNTEAFF. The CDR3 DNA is TGTGCCAGCAGTTACCCTCCCGAATTGAACACTGAAGCTTTCTTT.

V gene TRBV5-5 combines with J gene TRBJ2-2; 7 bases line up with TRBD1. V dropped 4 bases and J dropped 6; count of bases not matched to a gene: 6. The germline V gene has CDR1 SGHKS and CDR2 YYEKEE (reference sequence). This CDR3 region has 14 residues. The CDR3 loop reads CASSPYGQAGELFF. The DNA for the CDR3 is TGTGCCAGCAGCCCATACGGACAGGCCGGGGAGCTGTTTTTT.

The CDR3 DNA reads as TGCGCCAGCGCGAACAGCGCTAACTATGGCTACACCTTC. Protein: CASANSANYGYTF. J is TRBJ1-2 and V is TRBV5-1; unclear D gene. The CDR3 length is 13 residues. The V gene's germline CDR1 is SGHRS and CDR2 YFSETQ. Trimming left V 7 bases short and J 0 bases short, with 10 bases between.

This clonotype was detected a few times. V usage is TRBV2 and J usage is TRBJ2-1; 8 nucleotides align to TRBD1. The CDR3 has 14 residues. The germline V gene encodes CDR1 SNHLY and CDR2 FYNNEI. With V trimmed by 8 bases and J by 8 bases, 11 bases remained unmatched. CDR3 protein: CASQDRDEGDEQFF. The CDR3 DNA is TGTGCCAGCCAGGACAGGGATGAGGGGGATGAGCAGTTCTTC.

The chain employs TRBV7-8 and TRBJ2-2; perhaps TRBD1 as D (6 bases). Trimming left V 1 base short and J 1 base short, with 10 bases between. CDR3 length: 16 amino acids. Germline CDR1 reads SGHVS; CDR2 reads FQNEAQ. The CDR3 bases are TGTGCCAGCAGCTTAGTGGGGACAAGGAACACCGGGGAGCTGTTTTTT. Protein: CASSLVGTRNTGELFF.

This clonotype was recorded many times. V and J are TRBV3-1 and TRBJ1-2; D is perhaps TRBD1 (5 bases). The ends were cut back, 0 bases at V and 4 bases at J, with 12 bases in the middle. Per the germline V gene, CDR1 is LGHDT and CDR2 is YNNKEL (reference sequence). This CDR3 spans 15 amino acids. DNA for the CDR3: TGTGCCAGCAGCCAAGATCATCAGGGACTCTATGGCTACACCTTC. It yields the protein CASSQDHQGLYGYTF.

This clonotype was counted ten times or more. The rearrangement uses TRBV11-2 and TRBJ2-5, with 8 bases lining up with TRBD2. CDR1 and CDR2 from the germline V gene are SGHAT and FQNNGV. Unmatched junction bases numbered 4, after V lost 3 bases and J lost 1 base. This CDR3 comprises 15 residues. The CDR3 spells CASSFTSGAQETQYF. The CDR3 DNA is TGTGCCAGCAGCTTTACTAGCGGAGCCCAAGAGACCCAGTACTTC.

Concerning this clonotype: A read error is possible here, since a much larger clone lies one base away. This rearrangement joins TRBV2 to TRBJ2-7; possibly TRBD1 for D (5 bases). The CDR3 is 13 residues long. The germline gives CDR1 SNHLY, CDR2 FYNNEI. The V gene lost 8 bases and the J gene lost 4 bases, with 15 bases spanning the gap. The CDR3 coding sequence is TGTGCCAGCGGGGCCCGTTTCCTTTACGAGCAGTACTTC. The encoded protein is CASGARFLYEQYF.

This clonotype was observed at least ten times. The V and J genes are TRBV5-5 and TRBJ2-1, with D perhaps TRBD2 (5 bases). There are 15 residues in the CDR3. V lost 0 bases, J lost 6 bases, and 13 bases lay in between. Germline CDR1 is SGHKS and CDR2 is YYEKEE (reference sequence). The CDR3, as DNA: TGTGCCAGCAGCTTGGCCCTAGCATGGGGCAATGAGCAGTTCTTC. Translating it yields CASSLALAWGNEQFF.

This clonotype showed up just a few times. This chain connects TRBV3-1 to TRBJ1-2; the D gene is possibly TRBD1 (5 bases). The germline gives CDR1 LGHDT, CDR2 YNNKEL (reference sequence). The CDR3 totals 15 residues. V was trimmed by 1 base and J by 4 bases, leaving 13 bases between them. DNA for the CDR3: TGTGCCAGCAGCCAAGGGACAACAAAAAGCTATGGCTACACCTTC. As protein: CASSQGTTKSYGYTF.

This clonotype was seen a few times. The CDR3 DNA follows: TGTGCATGGGAGGGTAATAGCAATCAGCCCCAGCATTTT. It yields the protein CAWEGNSNQPQHF. This rearrangement joins TRBV18 to TRBJ1-5, with D unresolved. Germline V gene data show CDR1 as KGHSH and CDR2 as LQKENI. The CDR3 sequence is 13 residues long. The full variable domain, with the rest looked up from reference TRBV18 and TRBJ1-5, is NAGVMQNPRHLVRRRGQEARLRCSPMKGHSHVYWYRQLPEEGLKFMVYLQKENIIDESGMPKERFSAEFPKEGPSILRIQQVVRGDSAAYFCAWEGNSNQPQHFGDGTRLSIL.

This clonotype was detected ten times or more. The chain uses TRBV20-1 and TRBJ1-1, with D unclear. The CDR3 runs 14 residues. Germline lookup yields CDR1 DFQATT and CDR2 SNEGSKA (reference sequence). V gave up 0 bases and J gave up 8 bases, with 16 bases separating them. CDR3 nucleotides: TGCAGTGCTAGAGATTCTCGGACGGGAGCCGAAGCTTTCTTT. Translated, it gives CSARDSRTGAEAFF.

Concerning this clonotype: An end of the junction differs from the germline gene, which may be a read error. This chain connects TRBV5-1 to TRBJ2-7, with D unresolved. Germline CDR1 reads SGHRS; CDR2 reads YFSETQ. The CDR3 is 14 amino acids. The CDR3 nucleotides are TGCGCCAGCAGCTTGGGGACGGTATCCTACGAGCAGTGCTTC. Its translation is CASSLGTVSYEQCF.

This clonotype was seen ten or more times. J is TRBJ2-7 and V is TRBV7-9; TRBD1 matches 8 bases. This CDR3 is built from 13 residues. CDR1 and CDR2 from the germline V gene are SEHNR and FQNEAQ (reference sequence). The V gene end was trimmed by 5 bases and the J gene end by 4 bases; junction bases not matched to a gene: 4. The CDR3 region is CASSGTGVYEQYF. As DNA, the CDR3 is TGTGCCAGCAGCGGGACAGGTGTGTACGAGCAGTACTTC.

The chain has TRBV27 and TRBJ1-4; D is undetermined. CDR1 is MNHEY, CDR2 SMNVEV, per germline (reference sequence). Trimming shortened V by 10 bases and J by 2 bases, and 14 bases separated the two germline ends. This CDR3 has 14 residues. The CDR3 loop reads CATHSGRTNEKLFF. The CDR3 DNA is TGTGCCACACACTCGGGCCGGACTAATGAAAAACTGTTTTTT.

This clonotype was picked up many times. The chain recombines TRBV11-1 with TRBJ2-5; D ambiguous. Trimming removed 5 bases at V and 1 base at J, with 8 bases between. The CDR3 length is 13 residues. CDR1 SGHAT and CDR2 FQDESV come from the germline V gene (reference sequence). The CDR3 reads CASSPRLQETQYF. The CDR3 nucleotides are TGTGCCAGCAGCCCCCGGCTCCAAGAGACCCAGTACTTC.

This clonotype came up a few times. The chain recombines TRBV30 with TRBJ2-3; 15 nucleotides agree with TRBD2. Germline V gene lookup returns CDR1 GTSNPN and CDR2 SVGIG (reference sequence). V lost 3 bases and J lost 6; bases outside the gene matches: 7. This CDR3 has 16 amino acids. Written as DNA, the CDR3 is TGTGCCTGGAGCGTGGGACTAGCGGGGGGCCAGGATACGCAGTATTTT. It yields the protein CAWSVGLAGGQDTQYF.

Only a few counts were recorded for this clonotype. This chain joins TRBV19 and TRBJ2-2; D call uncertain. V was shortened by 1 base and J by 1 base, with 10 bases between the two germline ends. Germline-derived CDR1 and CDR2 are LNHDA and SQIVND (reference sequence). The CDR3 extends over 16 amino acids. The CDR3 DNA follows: TGTGCCAGTAGTATAGTAGGGATGGTGAACACCGGGGAGCTGTTTTTT. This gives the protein CASSIVGMVNTGELFF.